One and the same sample provided the 5 T cell receptor beta chains below, sequenced in a study of blood T cell repertoires in COVID-19. The repertoire was sequenced with immunoSEQ multiplex PCR; TCRdb's copy has only in-frame clones and lacks some. This table holds a few hundred thousand clones, around 87% found once. The sample consisted of PBMCs or T cells enriched from blood (not recorded which). These receptor sequences come from a man in his forties or fifties in a cohort exposed to, infected with or recovered from COVID-19 (not recorded which).

The chain links TRBV15 to TRBJ1-6; 7 positions match TRBD1. The ends lost 6 bases at V and 4 bases at J; junction bases unmatched: 9. The germline V gene encodes CDR1 LNHNV and CDR2 YYDKDF (reference sequence). The CDR3 sequence is 16 residues long. The CDR3 is CATSAGSGQYNSPLHF. CDR3 in DNA: TGTGCCACCAGTGCCGGGTCGGGACAGTATAATTCACCCCTCCACTTT.

The rearrangement joins TRBV30 to TRBJ1-5; D remains unclear. This CDR3 has 13 residues. V dropped 2 bases and J dropped 6 bases, with 11 bases sitting between them. Per germline, CDR1 GTSNPN and CDR2 SVGIG (reference sequence). In DNA, the CDR3 is TGTGCCTGGAGTAAGGGAGGCCCTCAGCCCCAGCATTTT. The encoded protein is CAWSKGGPQPQHF.

The V gene is TRBV2, the J gene TRBJ2-7; no firm D call. CDR1 and CDR2 from the germline V gene are SNHLY and FYNNEI. The CDR3 has 15 amino acids. Trimming shortened V by 5 bases and J by 0 bases, and 14 bases separated the two germline ends. The CDR3 here is CASSPPGRSSYEQYF. The DNA for the CDR3 is TGTGCCAGCAGTCCCCCCGGTCGGAGCTCCTACGAGCAGTACTTC.

This clone was picked up many times. The genes are TRBV10-3 and TRBJ1-5; 7 bases line up with TRBD1. Germline-derived CDR1 and CDR2 are ENHRY and SYGVKD. V shed 6 bases, J shed 0 bases, and the junction held 2 bases outside the gene matches. This CDR3 is built from 14 residues. The CDR3 bases are TGTGCCATCAGCCGGGACAGTAGCAATCAGCCCCAGCATTTT. Amino acid sequence: CAISRDSSNQPQHF.

This chain uses TRBV6-5 with TRBJ1-1, with a possible D match to TRBD1 (6 bases). CDR1 and CDR2 from the germline V gene are MNHEY and SVGAGI. The CDR3 loop spans 11 amino acids. The V and J ends lost 7 bases and 7 bases respectively, with 10 bases between them. The DNA for the CDR3 is TGTGCCAGCACCAGGGGTAATGAAGCTTTCTTT. Its translation: CASTRGNEAFF.